This entry lists 16 T cell receptor beta chains sequenced from one sample in a study of T cell clonality in common variable immunodeficiency. Sequenced by immunoSEQ multiplex PCR; TCRdb stores in-frame clones only, minus some. This sample carries 25,000 to 35,000 clones, none of them present only once. General study findings and limits: Fewer deletions and N-nucleotide insertions were reportedly seen in common variable immunodeficiency TCR beta sequences.

Antigen specificity for these receptors is unknown. Sequences were obtained from peripheral blood mononuclear cells. The source of these receptors is a human donor with common variable immunodeficiency.

This clone was picked up a small number of times. The read stops 3 residues short of the end of the CDR3; the missing end is completed from the germline J gene. This chain uses TRBV5-1 with TRBJ2-5; D may be TRBD1 (5 bases). V lost 0 bases and J 3 bases, leaving 9 bases between the germline ends. Germline assignment: CDR1 SGHRS and CDR2 YFSETQ. This CDR3 is built from 14 residues. CDR3 bases read: TGCGCCAGCAGCTTGGGACAGAACAAAGAGACC. Protein sequence: CASSLGQNKET. The whole CDR3 region reads CASSLGQNKETQYF.

This clone was seen more than once but under ten times. The read is 3 residues too short to cover the CDR3 end, so that end is filled in from the germline J gene. Within the sample, other DNA sequences also encode this same CDR3. The V gene is TRBV19, the J gene TRBJ1-2, with TRBD1 matching 7 bases. The CDR3 extends over 15 amino acids. Germline CDR1 and CDR2: LNHDA and SQIVND (reference sequence). Incomplete CDR3 DNA: TGTGCCAGTAGTGTTTCCGGGACAGCGCTATCCGGC. It encodes CASSVSGTALSG. The entire CDR3 sequence reads CASSVSGTALSGYTF.

This clone was counted at least ten times. The read terminates 3 residues before the CDR3 end, so the remaining end is supplied by the germline J gene. This chain links TRBV11-2 with TRBJ1-1; possible D gene TRBD1, 5 bases. CDR3 size: 15 residues. Looked up from germline, CDR1 is SGHAT and CDR2 is FQNNGV. Between the trimmed V and J ends, which lost 5 bases and 1 base, there was a span of 14 bases. The CDR3 sequence: CASSPWGGGNTEAFF. The covered CDR3 bases are TGTGCCAGCAGCCCATGGGGGGGAGGGAACACTGAA.

This clone was seen ten or more times. From the germline J gene comes the end of the CDR3, since the read stops 3 residues before it. V is TRBV18 and J is TRBJ2-3, with 8 bases lining up with TRBD1. The V segment lost 8 bases and the J segment 2 bases; nucleotides outside the gene matches: 9. This CDR3 is 15 amino acids long. Germline V lookup: CDR1 KGHSH, CDR2 LQKENI. The CDR3 here is CASRFRGRDTDTQYF. The sequenced part of the CDR3 DNA is TGTGCCAGCCGGTTCAGGGGGCGCGACACAGATACG.

There are many counts of this clone. The read terminates 3 residues before the CDR3 end, so the remaining end is supplied by the germline J gene. The chain links TRBV7-9 to TRBJ2-1, with TRBD2 matching 8 bases. The germline CDR1 and CDR2 sequences are SEHNR and FQNEAQ (reference sequence). The CDR3 consists of 15 residues. J was trimmed by 9 bases and V by 7 bases; bases with no gene match: 14. The covered CDR3 bases are TGTGCCAGCAATCCCCGTGGTAGCGGGAAGGCTGAG. Translating gives CASNPRGSGKAE. The CDR3 as a whole reads CASNPRGSGKAEQFF.

A word on this clone: Read data end 3 residues before the CDR3 end; the end is taken from the germline J gene. This rearrangement joins TRBV19 to TRBJ1-1; D ambiguous. CDR3 size: 11 residues. The germline V gene has CDR1 LNHDA and CDR2 SQIVND (reference sequence). Trimming cost V 7 bases and J 4 bases, with 7 bases left between them. The chain's CDR3 is CASTPGTEAFF. The CDR3 DNA, read in part, is TGTGCCAGTACCCCCGGCACTGAA.

A note on this clone: The CDR3 extends 3 residues past the end of the read, so its final part is completed from the germline J gene. The chain has TRBV7-2 and TRBJ2-1, with D unresolved. Trimming removed 2 bases at V and 6 bases at J, with 5 bases between. This CDR3 comprises 12 residues. Germline V CDR1 and CDR2: SGHTA, FQGNSA. The CDR3 bases that were read are TGTGCCAGCAGCTTAAGGGCCAATGAG. Its protein product is CASSLRANE. The CDR3 in its entirety is CASSLRANEQFF.

Concerning this clone: The read ends 3 residues before the CDR3 terminus; that terminus is restored from the germline J gene. The chain links TRBV7-3 to TRBJ1-1, with a weak D call TRBD1 (6 bases). CDR3 length equals 14 residues. Per germline, CDR1 SGHTA and CDR2 FQGTGA. Trimming cost V 5 bases and J 3 bases, with 13 bases left between them. Incomplete CDR3 DNA: TGTGCCAGCAGCGCCCAAGGGGGGGACACTGAA. Amino acid sequence: CASSAQGGDTE. The CDR3, in full, reads CASSAQGGDTEAFF.

Regarding this clone: The read terminates 3 residues before the CDR3 end, so the remaining end is supplied by the germline J gene. The chain links TRBV2 to TRBJ2-7; 8 bases are shared with TRBD2. Germline lookup yields CDR1 SNHLY and CDR2 FYNNEI. The CDR3 is 14 residues long. After removal of 4 bases from V and 5 bases from J, the junction contained 7 bases not matched to a gene. The CDR3 bases that were read are TGTGCCAGCAGTGGGACTAGCAAAGCCGACGAG. Translating it yields CASSGTSKADE. The whole CDR3 sequence is CASSGTSKADEQYF.

A note on this clone: The CDR3 end falls 3 residues outside the read, so it is completed with the germline J gene. The chain has TRBV7-2 and TRBJ2-7, with TRBD2 matching over 10 bases. The junction had 9 bases not matched to a gene; V was cut back by 5 bases and J by 5 bases. This CDR3 region has 15 residues. Germline CDR1 and CDR2: SGHTA and FQGNSA. The covered CDR3 bases are TGTGCCAGCAGCCCCAGACTAGCGGGTGCTCACGAG. This translates into CASSPRLAGAHE. The full CDR3 protein is CASSPRLAGAHEQYF.

There are many counts of this clone. From the germline J gene comes the end of the CDR3, since the read stops 3 residues before it. The chain links TRBV19 to TRBJ2-3, with 7 bases identical to TRBD1. Trimming cost V 4 bases and J 0 bases; bases outside gene matches: 4. The CDR3 has 15 amino acids. Germline CDR1 reads LNHDA; CDR2 reads SQIVND (reference sequence). CDR3 amino acids: CASSRDSRSTDTQYF. The covered CDR3 bases are TGTGCCAGTAGTAGGGACAGCCGAAGCACAGATACG.

This clone appeared many times. The DNA ends 3 residues before the CDR3 does, and the rest of the CDR3 is filled in from the germline J gene. This chain links TRBV18 with TRBJ2-5; tentatively, D is TRBD2 (6 bases). Germline CDR1 reads KGHSH; CDR2 reads LQKENI. The CDR3 covers 16 residues. V dropped 2 bases and J dropped 0 bases, with 13 bases sitting between them. The part of the CDR3 DNA that was read is TGTGCCAGCTCACCAAAGAACGGAGGGTACCAAGAGACC. Protein product: CASSPKNGGYQET. The complete CDR3 reads CASSPKNGGYQETQYF.

Details on this clone: The read terminates 3 residues ahead of where the CDR3 ends, so the germline J gene completes it. J is TRBJ1-1 and V is TRBV19; 8 bases match TRBD1. The germline V gene has CDR1 LNHDA and CDR2 SQIVND (reference sequence). The junction had 6 bases not matched to a gene; V was cut back by 3 bases and J by 3 bases. The length of the CDR3 is 15 residues. Partial CDR3 DNA: TGTGCCAGTAGTATCTCAGGGGACAGGCACACTGAA. Encoded protein: CASSISGDRHTE. The entire CDR3 reads CASSISGDRHTEAFF.

This clone has a count of ten or more. The read finishes 3 residues shy of the CDR3 end, and the germline J gene is used to complete it. This chain links TRBV29-1 with TRBJ2-1, with 10 bases that match TRBD2. Germline V gene sequence: CDR1 SQVTM, CDR2 ANQGSEA. The CDR3 is 16 amino acids. The J segment lost 3 bases and the V segment lost 7 bases, leaving 12 bases of the junction unmatched. Incomplete CDR3 DNA: TGCAGCGGTACCCTAAGACTAGCGGGCCTCTACAATGAG. Translated: CSGTLRLAGLYNE. The full CDR3 sequence reads CSGTLRLAGLYNEQFF.

This clone came up a few times. The observed sequence ends 3 residues before the CDR3 terminus, with the missing tail filled in from the germline J gene. The chain couples TRBV11-3 to TRBJ2-1; 8 bases are a match to TRBD2. Per the germline V gene, CDR1 is SGHNT and CDR2 is YENEEA. The ends lost 2 bases at V and 3 bases at J; junction bases unmatched: 3. This CDR3 region has 15 residues. The CDR3 loop reads CASSLTAGVYNEQFF. The sequenced part of the CDR3 DNA is TGTGCCAGCAGCTTAACAGCGGGGGTCTACAATGAG.

In its sample, this clone was seen many times. The read halts 3 residues ahead of the CDR3 end, with the missing end drawn from the germline J gene. The chain joins TRBV12-3 or TRBV12-4 to TRBJ2-3, with D maybe TRBD2 (6 bases). This CDR3 is built from 15 residues. V was trimmed by 1 base and J by 3 bases, leaving 11 bases between them. The CDR3 spells CASSLEVGGTDTQYF. CDR3 bases read: TGTGCCAGCAGTTTAGAGGTTGGGGGGACAGATACG.